This T cell receptor (beta chain) originates from a study of Graves' ophthalmopathy and Graves' hyperthyroidism. In its sample, this clonotype was seen many times. Amplification of TCR beta CDR3 regions used RNA transcripts. Scientists carried out first-round RT-PCR using HTBI primers and then a second-round multiplex PCR. TCRdb reprocessed the multiplex PCR reads with MiXCR, giving one entry per CDR3 protein. The profile shows about 57,000 distinct CDR3 sequences, more than 40% of them singletons. In germline, CDR1 is MNHEY, CDR2 SVGEGT. This CDR3 has 14 amino acids. V was trimmed by 2 bases and J by 6 bases, leaving 11 bases between them.

The V gene is TRBV6-2 or TRBV6-3, the J gene TRBJ1-5, with D unclear. This clonotype was sampled from an adult woman with Graves' ophthalmopathy. Input material: peripheral blood. The CDR3 loop is CASSYDGSGQPQHF. Here the CDR3 DNA reads TGTGCCAGCAGTTACGATGGGTCGGGTCAGCCCCAGCATTTT.